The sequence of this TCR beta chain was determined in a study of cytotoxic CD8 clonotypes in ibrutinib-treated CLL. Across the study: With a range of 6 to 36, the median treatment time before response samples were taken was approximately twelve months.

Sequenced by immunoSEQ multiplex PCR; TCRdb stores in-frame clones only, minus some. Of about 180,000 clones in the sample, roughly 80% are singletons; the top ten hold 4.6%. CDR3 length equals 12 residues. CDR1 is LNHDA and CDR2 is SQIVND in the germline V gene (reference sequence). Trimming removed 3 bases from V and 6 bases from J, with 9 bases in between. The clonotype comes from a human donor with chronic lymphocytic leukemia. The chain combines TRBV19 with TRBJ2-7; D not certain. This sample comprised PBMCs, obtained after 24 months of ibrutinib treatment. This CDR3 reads CASSIRRGEQYF. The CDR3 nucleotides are TGTGCCAGTAGTATCAGGAGAGGCGAGCAGTACTTC.